This T cell receptor beta chain was profiled in a study of post-analysis software for immune sequencing data. Whole-study results and caveats: Relative to controls, patients had 4 or 5 TRBV segments at higher frequency, with TRBV5-6, TRBV5-1 and TRBV20-1 among these.

This clonotype was recorded at least ten times. Its antigen is not known. Trimming removed 5 bases from V and 4 bases from J, with 13 bases in between. Germline V gene lookup returns CDR1 SGHRS and CDR2 YFSETQ. CDR3 size: 13 residues. The TCR beta cDNA libraries contained unique molecular identifiers. Input amounts of 1 to 10 million T cells were used. These gave roughly 500,000 cDNA molecules, so each molecule approximated one T cell. TCRdb fed the PCR reads into MiXCR, producing one record per CDR3 protein. The sample lists a few hundred thousand distinct CDR3 sequences; 30% to 40% were seen once. The chain links TRBV5-1 to TRBJ2-7; D possibly corresponds to TRBD2 (5 bases). The receptor's source is a girl aged 2-17 years with multiple sclerosis. Sequencing was done on a sample of blood. CDR3 in DNA: TGCGCCAGCAGTCCCTTCCTAGCATACGAGCAGTACTTC. As protein: CASSPFLAYEQYF.